A selection of T cell receptor beta chains follows, all from one sample in a study of shared clonotypes between healthy human individuals. Data came from immunoSEQ multiplex PCR; TCRdb stores just in-frame clones and leaves some out. Among under 600,000 clones listed, more than 95% were seen once. What was sequenced was naive CD4+ T cells sorted from blood. The receptors come from a woman aged 30 to 39 in good health. CDR3s include the opening cysteine and the closing phenylalanine or tryptophan. Each record gives: clone size, J gene, D gene, V gene, CDR3 DNA, CDR3 protein. The D gene is left open where the match is weak. Clone size is given for some rows only: seen once, a few or many times, or a class if the clone is expanded.

size: -; J: TRBJ2-7; D: -; V: TRBV21-1; DNA: TGTGCCAGCAGCAACGAGGTGCAGTACTTC; CDR3: CASSNEVQYF
size: -; J: TRBJ2-1; D: TRBD2; V: TRBV28; DNA: TGTGCCAGCAGTTTATTGGTCGGTTTGGGGACTAGCGGGAGCTATGAGCAGTTCTTC; CDR3: CASSLLVGLGTSGSYEQFF
size: -; J: TRBJ2-7; D: -; V: TRBV1; DNA: TGCACCAGCAGCCAACCTAGCGGGAGTACTCCCGAGCAGTACTTC; CDR3: CTSSQPSGSTPEQYF
size: -; J: TRBJ2-7; D: -; V: TRBV5-4; DNA: TGTGCCAGCAGCTTAGGGGGAGGCCACTACGAGCAGTACTTC; CDR3: CASSLGGGHYEQYF
size: -; J: TRBJ2-5; D: TRBD1; V: TRBV19; DNA: TGTGCCAGTAGAAAAGGGACAGGGGGGAAAGAGACCCAGTACTTC; CDR3: CASRKGTGGKETQYF
size: -; J: TRBJ2-7; D: -; V: TRBV15; DNA: TGTGCCACCAGCAGAGAATTGGGTCGGTACGAGCAGTACTTC; CDR3: CATSRELGRYEQYF
size: -; J: TRBJ1-4; D: TRBD1; V: TRBV4-1; DNA: TGCGCCAGCAGCCAACCGGGACAGACGAATGAAAAACTGTTTTTT; CDR3: CASSQPGQTNEKLFF
size: -; J: TRBJ1-3; D: -; V: TRBV28; DNA: TGTGCCAGCAGTTTGTCGACAGCGGGAAACACCATATATTTT; CDR3: CASSLSTAGNTIYF
size: -; J: TRBJ1-5; D: -; V: TRBV5-6; DNA: TGTGCCAGCAGCTTACTCCGGGACGGCGGGAGCAATCAGCCCCAGCATTTT; CDR3: CASSLLRDGGSNQPQHF
size: -; J: TRBJ2-3; D: TRBD2; V: TRBV4-1; DNA: TGCGCCAGCAGCCCGGCGCGGGGGGGAGGCAGCACAGATACGCAGTATTTT; CDR3: CASSPARGGGSTDTQYF
size: -; J: TRBJ2-1; D: -; V: TRBV7-2; DNA: TGTGCCAGCAGCCGTTCGGCCACCTACAATGAGCAGTTCTTC; CDR3: CASSRSATYNEQFF
size: -; J: TRBJ2-7; D: -; V: TRBV6-1; DNA: TGTGCCAGCACCCTGGGAGCCGACGAGCAGTACTTC; CDR3: CASTLGADEQYF
size: -; J: TRBJ2-2; D: TRBD2; V: TRBV7-3; DNA: TGTGCCAGCAGCTTAAATGCCCGGGGTAGCGGGAGGGCCGGGGAGCTGTTTTTT; CDR3: CASSLNARGSGRAGELFF
size: few; J: TRBJ1-2; D: -; V: TRBV2; DNA: TGTGCCAGCAGTGAAGGGCGGGCACTCTATGGCTACACCTTC; CDR3: CASSEGRALYGYTF
size: -; J: TRBJ2-7; D: -; V: TRBV5-1; DNA: TGCGCCAGCAGCTTCGACTCCTCAACCTACGAGCAGTACTTC; CDR3: CASSFDSSTYEQYF
size: -; J: TRBJ2-1; D: -; V: TRBV6-5; DNA: TGTGCCAGCAGTTACGAGTTTGGCAGGGACAATGAGCAGTTCTTC; CDR3: CASSYEFGRDNEQFF
size: -; J: TRBJ1-5; D: -; V: TRBV30; DNA: TGTGCCTGGGCAGGGAATAGCAATCAGCCCCAGCATTTT; CDR3: CAWAGNSNQPQHF
size: -; J: TRBJ1-1; D: TRBD1; V: TRBV19; DNA: TGTGCCAGTAGTTGGGCAGGGGGCCGGTTGAACACTGAAGCTTTCTTT; CDR3: CASSWAGGRLNTEAFF
size: -; J: TRBJ2-7; D: -; V: TRBV27; DNA: TGTGCCAGCATGACAGTGATCGGGACAGGGAGGACTAGCGGTTACGAGCAGTACTTC; CDR3: CASMTVIGTGRTSGYEQYF
size: -; J: TRBJ2-1; D: -; V: TRBV7-6; DNA: TGTGCCAGCAGCTTAGGGCTAGCGCTGAATGAGCAGTTCTTC; CDR3: CASSLGLALNEQFF
size: once; J: TRBJ1-4; D: TRBD1; V: TRBV19; DNA: TGTGCCAGTAGTCCCCGGGACAGGGGGTCAACTAATGAAAAACTGTTTTTT; CDR3: CASSPRDRGSTNEKLFF
size: -; J: TRBJ2-7; D: -; V: TRBV20-1; DNA: TGCAGTGCTAGTACACGGGCCGAGCAGTACTTC; CDR3: CSASTRAEQYF
size: -; J: TRBJ2-2; D: -; V: TRBV27; DNA: TGTGCCAGCAGTCCACAGGGCACGGTCACCGGGGAGCTGTTTTTT; CDR3: CASSPQGTVTGELFF
size: -; J: TRBJ2-7; D: -; V: TRBV28; DNA: TGTGCCAGCGGCGTGAGGCTGGACGAGCAGTACTTC; CDR3: CASGVRLDEQYF
size: -; J: TRBJ2-7; D: TRBD1; V: TRBV7-2; DNA: TGTGCCAGCAAGAGTGGGACAGGGTCCACCTACGAGCAGTACTTC; CDR3: CASKSGTGSTYEQYF
size: -; J: TRBJ2-6; D: -; V: TRBV5-1; DNA: TGCGCCAGCAGCTTGGAGGGCAGAACCTCTGGGGCCAACGTCCTGACTTTC; CDR3: CASSLEGRTSGANVLTF
size: -; J: TRBJ2-7; D: -; V: TRBV30; DNA: TGTGCCTGGACAAAGAGGGACTTGTATGAGCAGTACTTC; CDR3: CAWTKRDLYEQYF
size: once; J: TRBJ2-2; D: -; V: TRBV4-1; DNA: TGCGCCAGCAGCCAAGATTTGGGACCTACCGGGGAGCTGTTTTTT; CDR3: CASSQDLGPTGELFF
size: -; J: TRBJ1-1; D: -; V: TRBV10-3; DNA: TGTGCCATCAGCCAAGGGGAGGGGAACACTGAAGCTTTCTTT; CDR3: CAISQGEGNTEAFF
size: -; J: TRBJ2-3; D: -; V: TRBV28; DNA: TGTGCCAGTTCCTGGGGAGGCGCAGATACGCAGTATTTT; CDR3: CASSWGGADTQYF
size: once; J: TRBJ2-2; D: -; V: TRBV5-6; DNA: TGTGCCAGCAGCTCCGGACAGACGCGAGTCACCGGGGAGCTGTTTTTT; CDR3: CASSSGQTRVTGELFF
size: -; J: TRBJ2-5; D: TRBD1; V: TRBV5-4; DNA: TGTGCCAGCAGCATCGGGACAGGGATAGGGGAGACCCAGTACTTC; CDR3: CASSIGTGIGETQYF
size: -; J: TRBJ1-2; D: -; V: TRBV30; DNA: TGTGCCTGGAGTGTATGGGGAACCTATGGCTACACCTTC; CDR3: CAWSVWGTYGYTF
size: -; J: TRBJ1-5; D: -; V: TRBV28; DNA: TGTGCCAGCAGTTCCCCCTCCCCCGGCAGCAATCAGCCCCAGCATTTT; CDR3: CASSSPSPGSNQPQHF
size: once; J: TRBJ2-2; D: -; V: TRBV5-1; DNA: TGCGCCAGCAGCTTCCTGGGAGGAGGCGGGGAGCTGTTTTTT; CDR3: CASSFLGGGGELFF
size: -; J: TRBJ1-5; D: -; V: TRBV7-2; DNA: TGTGCCAGCAGCCTGGGGAGGTTGCAGCCCCAGCATTTT; CDR3: CASSLGRLQPQHF
size: -; J: TRBJ2-7; D: -; V: TRBV5-1; DNA: TGCGCCAGCAGCCTCTGGGACCGAACCTACGAGCAGTACTTC; CDR3: CASSLWDRTYEQYF
size: -; J: TRBJ1-2; D: -; V: TRBV5-1; DNA: TGCGCCAGCCGCGAACCGACTGGTGGTGGCTACACCTTC; CDR3: CASREPTGGGYTF
size: -; J: TRBJ2-2; D: TRBD2; V: TRBV27; DNA: TGTGCCAGCAGTACCCTAGCGGGAGCCACCGGGGAGCTGTTTTTT; CDR3: CASSTLAGATGELFF
size: once; J: TRBJ2-1; D: -; V: TRBV18; DNA: TGTGCCAGCTCTAAGGGGGGCAATGAGCAGTTCTTC; CDR3: CASSKGGNEQFF
size: -; J: TRBJ2-4; D: -; V: TRBV2; DNA: TGTGCCCAGAATGGGGAAAACATTCAGTACTTC; CDR3: CAQNGENIQYF
size: -; J: TRBJ2-2; D: TRBD2; V: TRBV10-3; DNA: TGTGCCATCAGGGACGGACTAGCGGGAGGGAACACCGGGGAGCTGTTTTTT; CDR3: CAIRDGLAGGNTGELFF
size: -; J: TRBJ2-2; D: -; V: TRBV10-3; DNA: TGTGCCATCAGTGAGTCGGGGCCAGTAGCCGGGGAGCTGTTTTTT; CDR3: CAISESGPVAGELFF
size: -; J: TRBJ1-2; D: TRBD1; V: TRBV28; DNA: TGTGCCAGCAGTTTCCGACAGGGGCGACGACCCCTTGGCTACACCTTC; CDR3: CASSFRQGRRPLGYTF
size: once; J: TRBJ2-7; D: -; V: TRBV28; DNA: TGTGCCAGCAGTTACCTACTTTACGAGCAGTACTTC; CDR3: CASSYLLYEQYF
size: -; J: TRBJ1-1; D: -; V: TRBV7-9; DNA: TGTGCCAGCAGCTTAGGCTCCTGGTGGATAACTGAAGCTTTCTTT; CDR3: CASSLGSWWITEAFF
size: once; J: TRBJ1-2; D: -; V: TRBV6-5; DNA: TGTGCCAGCAGTCCAACAGGGTACGGCTATGGCTACACCTTC; CDR3: CASSPTGYGYGYTF
size: -; J: TRBJ1-5; D: -; V: TRBV19; DNA: TGTGCCAGTAGTATAGATCGAAGCAATCAGCCCCAGCATTTT; CDR3: CASSIDRSNQPQHF
size: once; J: TRBJ2-3; D: -; V: TRBV21-1; DNA: TGTGCCAGCAGCCCCCGACTAGCGGGAGGGAGAGATACGCAGTATTTT; CDR3: CASSPRLAGGRDTQYF
size: -; J: TRBJ2-2; D: -; V: TRBV5-6; DNA: TGTGCCAGCAGCTTTCCCCCCCACTTCACCGGGGAGCTGTTTTTT; CDR3: CASSFPPHFTGELFF
size: -; J: TRBJ2-3; D: -; V: TRBV6-1; DNA: TGTGCCAGCCGCGGGACGGGTACTAGCACAGATACGCAGTATTTT; CDR3: CASRGTGTSTDTQYF
size: -; J: TRBJ1-1; D: -; V: TRBV7-9; DNA: TGTGCCAGCAGCTGGGGTCAGATCGGTGAAGCTTTCTTT; CDR3: CASSWGQIGEAFF
size: -; J: TRBJ2-3; D: -; V: TRBV18; DNA: TGTGCCAGCAATCACCGCTCGGCCCCAGATACGCAGTATTTT; CDR3: CASNHRSAPDTQYF
size: -; J: TRBJ2-2; D: -; V: TRBV28; DNA: TGTGCCAGCAGTTTGCGAACAGATACCGGGGAGCTGTTTTTT; CDR3: CASSLRTDTGELFF